Presented here are 28 T cell receptor beta chains from one specimen sequenced in a study of regulatory T cells in long-lasting Graves disease. The time point here: newly diagnosed GD, antithyroid drugs for less than 3 months. Extracted RNA from PBMCs served as the source of the TCR library. Building the TCR beta libraries relied on iRepertoire HTBI primers, and CDR3 regions underwent Arm-PCR. TCRdb fed the multiplex PCR reads into MiXCR, producing one record per CDR3 protein. The sample records about 530,000 distinct CDR3 sequences, roughly 16% being singletons. The same data also contributed to another study, on T cells in Graves' hyperthyroidism and ophthalmopathy.

This specimen was peripheral blood mononuclear cells (PBMCs), taken at new diagnosis, from a patient treated with antithyroid drugs. Every receptor here comes from a woman aged 40-60 years with Graves disease.

This clonotype was recorded a few times. The gene calls are TRBV7-9 and TRBJ2-3, with D uncertain. The V gene's germline CDR1 is SEHNR and CDR2 FQNEAQ (reference sequence). The CDR3 runs to 11 residues. CDR3 sequence: CTSQAGDTQYF. CDR3 bases: TGTACCTCCCAGGCCGGGGATACGCAGTATTTT.

This clonotype was seen a few times. V gene TRBV6-2 or TRBV6-3 combines with J gene TRBJ1-3; D possibly corresponds to TRBD1 (5 bases). The length of the CDR3 is 13 residues. V shed 9 bases and J shed 1 base, with 10 bases lying between them. Germline assignment: CDR1 MNHEY and CDR2 SVGEGT. CDR3 nucleotides: TGTGCCAGTACCAGGGATTCTGGAAACACCATATATTTT. This gives the protein CASTRDSGNTIYF.

This clonotype was recorded at least ten times. The chain recombines TRBV5-1 with TRBJ2-7; possible D gene TRBD1, 6 bases. This CDR3 has 14 amino acids. The V end lost 0 bases, the J end lost 4 bases, and 11 bases lay between the germline ends. The germline CDR1 and CDR2 sequences are SGHRS and YFSETQ. CDR3 DNA sequence: TGCGCCAGCAGCTTGGCTCGTGGACAGTACGAGCAGTACTTC. Translated, it gives CASSLARGQYEQYF.

The sample holds many counts of this clonotype. This chain links TRBV11-2 with TRBJ2-5; D ambiguous. Trimming pared 1 base from V and 1 base from J, leaving 10 bases between. Germline V lookup: CDR1 SGHAT, CDR2 FQNNGV. The CDR3 spans 15 residues. The CDR3 nucleotides are TGTGCCAGCAGCTTAGTATGGGGATCCCAAGAGACCCAGTACTTC. Its translation: CASSLVWGSQETQYF.

This clonotype was recorded a few times. The rearrangement joins TRBV6-5 to TRBJ1-5; 9 bases align to TRBD1. The germline CDR1 and CDR2 sequences are MNHEY and SVGAGI. J was trimmed by 6 bases and V by 0 bases; bases with no gene match: 3. The CDR3 is 15 amino acids. As DNA, the CDR3 is TGTGCCAGCAGTTACTCTACAGGGGGCGGTCAGCCCCAGCATTTT. Encoded protein: CASSYSTGGGQPQHF.

This clonotype was picked up a small number of times. J is TRBJ2-7 and V is TRBV3-1; D not certain. Trimming left V 4 bases short and J 5 bases short, with 15 bases between. Germline V CDR1 and CDR2: LGHDT, YNNKEL (reference sequence). The CDR3 has 14 residues. CDR3 protein: CASSPQMVTHEQYF. The CDR3 DNA reads as TGTGCCAGCAGCCCGCAGATGGTTACCCACGAGCAGTACTTC.

In this sample, this clonotype turned up once. The V call is TRBV7-3, the J call TRBJ2-2; D is unclear. CDR3 length: 13 residues. Trimming shortened V by 5 bases and J by 6 bases, and 10 bases separated the two germline ends. From germline, CDR1 is SGHTA and CDR2 FQGTGA. The CDR3 protein is CASSPDGSGELFF. DNA for the CDR3: TGTGCCAGCAGCCCGGACGGGTCCGGGGAGCTGTTTTTT.

The sample holds a few counts of this clonotype. J is TRBJ2-1 and V is TRBV20-1; maybe TRBD1 (7 bases). The CDR3 totals 15 residues. Germline CDR1 DFQATT, CDR2 SNEGSKA (reference sequence). Trimming left V 5 bases short and J 9 bases short, with 23 bases between. The CDR3 loop is CSAPRGSRGVGEQFF. CDR3 DNA sequence: TGCAGTGCTCCCCGAGGGAGCAGGGGGGTCGGTGAGCAGTTCTTC.

A few counts support this clonotype. The chain links TRBV3-1 to TRBJ2-5; D gene uncertain. The germline V gene has CDR1 LGHDT and CDR2 YNNKEL (reference sequence). The CDR3 length is 13 residues. V dropped 0 bases and J dropped 5 bases, with 7 bases sitting between them. CDR3 sequence: CASSQDWRETQYF. The CDR3 DNA follows: TGTGCCAGCAGCCAAGATTGGCGGGAGACCCAGTACTTC.

CDR3 region: CASVGGAGGLEAFF. For the CDR3, the DNA is TGTGCCAGCGTAGGCGGGGCGGGTGGCCTTGAAGCTTTCTTT. This chain links TRBV6-1 with TRBJ1-1, with D perhaps TRBD1 (5 bases). The CDR3 is 14 residues long. In germline, CDR1 is MNHNS, CDR2 SASEGT. The V gene lost 8 bases and the J gene lost 7 bases, with 20 bases spanning the gap.

This clonotype was observed many times. The V and J genes are TRBV18 and TRBJ1-4, with D unresolved. Germline lookup yields CDR1 KGHSH and CDR2 LQKENI. The CDR3 consists of 15 residues. Deletions cut 5 bases from V and 6 bases from J, with 16 bases between. CDR3 residues: CASSSLGISYEKLFF. The CDR3, as DNA: TGTGCCAGCTCATCCCTTGGCATCAGCTATGAAAAACTGTTTTTT. The variable domain in full, with the rest retrieved from reference TRBV18 and TRBJ1-4, is NAGVMQNPRHLVRRRGQEARLRCSPMKGHSHVYWYRQLPEEGLKFMVYLQKENIIDESGMPKERFSAEFPKEGPSILRIQQVVRGDSAAYFCASSSLGISYEKLFFGSGTQLSVL.

The chain uses TRBV5-1 and TRBJ1-1; maybe TRBD1 (5 bases). V was cut by 3 bases and J by 4 bases, with 16 bases left in between. Germline V CDR1 and CDR2: SGHRS, YFSETQ. The CDR3 covers 15 residues. The CDR3 region has the DNA TGCGCCAGCAGCTGGGGACGGGGTGTTGGCACTGAAGCTTTCTTT. This codes for CASSWGRGVGTEAFF.

The rearrangement joins TRBV29-1 to TRBJ2-1; 7 positions agree with TRBD2. CDR1 is SQVTM and CDR2 is ANQGSEA in the germline V gene. J lost 4 bases, V lost 5 bases, and 5 bases had no gene match. The CDR3 is 13 residues long. CDR3 DNA sequence: TGCAGCGTTCCCCTAGCGGTGTACAATGAGCAGTTCTTC. It translates to CSVPLAVYNEQFF.

V and J are TRBV29-1 and TRBJ2-1, with TRBD2 matching 8 bases. CDR1 and CDR2 (germline): SQVTM, ANQGSEA. V shed 7 bases and J 4 bases; nucleotides not matched to a gene: 3. The CDR3 has 12 residues. CDR3 bases: TGCAGCGGGCGGGGGGCGTACAATGAGCAGTTCTTC. It specifies CSGRGAYNEQFF.

This clonotype has just a few counts. Germline is not matched at one junction end, which may reflect a read error. This chain uses TRBV5-1 with TRBJ2-7; D may correspond to TRBD1 or TRBD2 (6 bases each). This CDR3 has 14 amino acids. CDR1 SGHRS and CDR2 YFSETQ come from the germline V gene. CDR3 coding DNA: TGCGCCGGCAGCAGTAGGGGGGAATCCTACGAGCAGTACTTC. Its protein product is CAGSSRGESYEQYF.

This clonotype was seen many times. The chain joins TRBV6-1 to TRBJ1-5, with 8 bases lining up with TRBD1. V was pared by 6 bases and J by 4 bases, with 5 bases of the junction left unmatched. This CDR3 contains 14 residues. Germline loops: CDR1 MNHNS, CDR2 SASEGT. The DNA for the CDR3 is TGTGCCAGCAGAATACAGGGGGATAATCAGCCCCAGCATTTT. It translates to CASRIQGDNQPQHF.

This clonotype was observed at least ten times. This sequence joins TRBV3-1 and TRBJ2-7, with D perhaps matching TRBD2 (5 bases). CDR1 and CDR2 from the germline V gene are LGHDT and YNNKEL (reference sequence). The length of the CDR3 is 14 residues. Trimming removed 0 bases at V and 6 bases at J, with 12 bases between. The DNA for the CDR3 is TGTGCCAGCAGCCAAGATGGGCGGGTCGCCGAGCAGTACTTC. Translated: CASSQDGRVAEQYF.

This clonotype showed up just a few times. The chain recombines TRBV20-1 with TRBJ2-3; possible D gene TRBD2, 5 bases. Trimming took off 6 bases at V and 6 bases at J, with 19 bases between the two ends. This CDR3 is built from 14 residues. CDR1 and CDR2 from the germline V gene are DFQATT and SNEGSKA (reference sequence). CDR3 amino acids: CSARDHQDDDTQYF. The CDR3 coding sequence is TGCAGTGCCCGGGATCACCAGGATGATGATACGCAGTATTTT.

The rearrangement joins TRBV15 to TRBJ1-2; D gene uncertain. In germline, CDR1 is LNHNV, CDR2 YYDKDF (reference sequence). V lost 6 bases and J lost 2, with 4 bases in between. The CDR3 spans 11 residues. The CDR3 DNA reads TGTGCCACCAGGGAAAACTATGGCTACACCTTC. It codes for CATRENYGYTF.

This clonotype was seen more than once but under ten times. The CDR3 is CASSITGGATTGELFF. CDR3 bases: TGCGCCAGCAGCATTACAGGGGGCGCAACCACCGGGGAGCTGTTTTTT. The chain couples TRBV5-1 to TRBJ2-2; TRBD1 matches at 9 bases. The CDR3 runs 16 residues. CDR1 is SGHRS, CDR2 YFSETQ, per germline. V shed 4 bases and J 4 bases; nucleotides not matched to a gene: 8.

This clonotype turned up a few times. The V and J genes are TRBV10-3 and TRBJ1-3; D is unclear. V was pared by 4 bases and J by 0 bases, with 10 bases between. The CDR3 runs to 15 residues. Germline CDR1 reads ENHRY; CDR2 reads SYGVKD. CDR3 sequence: CAISGNSHSGNTIYF. CDR3 nucleotides: TGTGCCATCAGTGGAAACAGCCACTCTGGAAACACCATATATTTT.

This clonotype was seen a few times. This chain connects TRBV12-3 or TRBV12-4 to TRBJ2-4; no definite D call. The V gene lost 2 bases and the J gene lost 6 bases, with 14 bases spanning the gap. The CDR3 covers 15 residues. Here the CDR3 DNA reads TGTGCCAGCAGTTTATGGGGAAGGTCGGGAAACATTCAGTACTTC. The encoded protein is CASSLWGRSGNIQYF.

This clonotype came up many times. V and J are TRBV28 and TRBJ1-1, with D maybe TRBD1 (6 bases). The germline V gene has CDR1 MDHEN and CDR2 SYDVKM. The CDR3 length is 19 residues. V dropped 5 bases and J dropped 0 bases, with 25 bases sitting between them. The chain's CDR3 is CASSDQSRGRGRVNTEAFF. The CDR3 nucleotides are TGTGCCAGCAGTGACCAGAGCAGGGGAAGAGGGCGAGTGAACACTGAAGCTTTCTTT.

Many counts were recorded for this clonotype. The chain recombines TRBV5-1 with TRBJ1-5; D call uncertain. Trimming pared 1 base from V and 5 bases from J, leaving 10 bases between. The CDR3 sequence is 14 residues long. Germline V gene lookup returns CDR1 SGHRS and CDR2 YFSETQ. The CDR3 spells CASSLRGMDQPQHF. The CDR3 coding sequence is TGCGCCAGCAGCTTGCGGGGTATGGATCAGCCCCAGCATTTT.

The chain uses TRBV14 and TRBJ2-7; tentatively, D is TRBD1 or TRBD2 (5 bases each). Germline V gene sequence: CDR1 SGHDN, CDR2 FVKESK. V lost 0 bases and J 6 bases, leaving 12 bases between the germline ends. This CDR3 contains 14 residues. DNA of the CDR3: TGTGCCAGCAGCCAAGAAATCCTCGGGGCCGAGCAGTACTTC. It yields the protein CASSQEILGAEQYF.

This clonotype was seen ten or more times. The chain links TRBV7-8 to TRBJ2-3, with 7 bases lining up with TRBD2. V lost 7 bases and J lost 2; bases outside the gene matches: 3. The CDR3 extends over 13 amino acids. CDR1 and CDR2 from the germline V gene are SGHVS and FQNEAQ. CDR3 in amino acids: CASIRDYTDTQYF. The DNA of the CDR3 is TGTGCCAGCATCCGGGACTACACAGATACGCAGTATTTT.

This clonotype has just a few counts. The V gene is TRBV6-1, the J gene TRBJ2-7; 7 nucleotides agree with TRBD2. V was clipped by 4 bases and J by 3 bases; unmatched bases: 6. Germline V gene sequence: CDR1 MNHNS, CDR2 SASEGT. The CDR3 consists of 14 residues. This CDR3 reads CASSVAGAGYEQYF. CDR3 bases: TGTGCCAGCAGTGTGGCGGGAGCAGGCTACGAGCAGTACTTC.

This clonotype was recorded at least ten times. V gene TRBV30 combines with J gene TRBJ1-1; no reliable D call. Germline V gene sequence: CDR1 GTSNPN, CDR2 SVGIG (reference sequence). This CDR3 is 14 amino acids long. V was trimmed by 2 bases and J by 5 bases, leaving 15 bases between them. CDR3 loop: CAWSSLGGGTEAFF. For the CDR3, the DNA is TGTGCCTGGAGTAGTCTAGGTGGAGGGACTGAAGCTTTCTTT.